This passage covers 17 T cell receptor beta chains from one sample sequenced in a study of control samples from healthy donors and cancer patients. TCRdb keeps only in-frame clones here, not all; method: immunoSEQ multiplex PCR. The sample carries under 65,000 clones, 91% recorded once. The sample comprised PBMCs. Every receptor here comes from a young man with colorectal cancer.

The V gene is TRBV3-1 (or the pseudogene TRBV3-2), the J gene TRBJ2-2; a possible D gene is TRBD1 (5 bases). V was trimmed by 1 base and J by 8 bases, leaving 14 bases between them. CDR3 length: 15 residues. In germline, CDR1 is LGHDT, CDR2 YNNKEL (reference sequence). CDR3: CASSQVSGLAGELFF. Here the CDR3 DNA reads TGTGCCAGCAGCCAAGTATCAGGGTTGGCGGGGGAGCTGTTTTTT.

The table lists this clone with a count of one. The V and J genes are TRBV5-1 and TRBJ1-2; 8 bases align to TRBD1. This CDR3 is built from 16 residues. Unmatched junction bases numbered 11, after V lost 3 bases and J lost 4 bases. CDR1 SGHRS and CDR2 YFSETQ come from the germline V gene. Here the CDR3 DNA reads TGCGCCAGCAGCTCCTACGGGGGGACAGGACCCTATGGCTACACCTTC. Protein: CASSSYGGTGPYGYTF.

The chain employs TRBV7-9 and TRBJ1-5; weak D call: TRBD1 (5 bases). The CDR3 runs 16 residues. Germline loops: CDR1 SEHNR, CDR2 FQNEAQ (reference sequence). The V gene lost 2 bases and the J gene lost 3 bases, with 14 bases spanning the gap. The CDR3: CASSLSGTQFNQPQHF. DNA of the CDR3: TGTGCCAGCAGCTTATCCGGGACCCAATTCAATCAGCCCCAGCATTTT.

The chain links TRBV4-2 to TRBJ2-1; perhaps TRBD1 as D (8 bases). Trimming removed 1 base from V and 2 bases from J, with 18 bases in between. CDR3 length: 18 amino acids. The germline V gene encodes CDR1 LGHNA and CDR2 YNFKEQ. The CDR3 protein is CASSQAYVTGGAYNEQFF. The CDR3 bases are TGTGCCAGCAGCCAAGCTTATGTAACAGGGGGGGCCTACAATGAGCAGTTCTTC.

The V call is TRBV7-2, the J call TRBJ2-3, with TRBD2 identical over 7 bases. Germline V gene sequence: CDR1 SGHTA, CDR2 FQGNSA. V dropped 5 bases and J dropped 0; count of bases not matched to a gene: 8. This CDR3 region has 16 residues. CDR3 DNA: TGTGCCAGCAGCCCCCGGACTAGTAGCAGCACAGATACGCAGTATTTT. Amino acids: CASSPRTSSSTDTQYF.

The rearrangement links TRBV7-9 to TRBJ1-1; D unclear. Trimming pared 1 base from V and 1 base from J, leaving 13 bases between. Germline values: CDR1 SEHNR, CDR2 FQNEAQ (reference sequence). The CDR3 has 16 amino acids. The CDR3 reads CASSLEGRTGNTEAFF. The CDR3 DNA follows: TGTGCCAGCAGCTTAGAAGGGCGGACGGGGAACACTGAAGCTTTCTTT.

V gene TRBV6-1 combines with J gene TRBJ2-3, with 8 bases fitting TRBD2. Germline CDR1 MNHNS, CDR2 SASEGT. The CDR3 sequence is 16 residues long. The junction had 12 bases not matched to a gene; V was cut back by 3 bases and J by 7 bases. The CDR3 bases are TGTGCCAGCAGTGATTATGGTAGCGGGGTGGTTAATACGCAGTATTTT. Amino acid sequence: CASSDYGSGVVNTQYF.

This clone has just one count. The chain carries TRBV30 and TRBJ2-3; 12 positions match TRBD2. The V gene's germline CDR1 is GTSNPN and CDR2 SVGIG (reference sequence). After removal of 2 bases from V and 0 bases from J, the junction contained 6 bases not matched to a gene. This CDR3 is 17 amino acids long. The CDR3 nucleotides read TGTGCCTGGAGTCTAGCGGGGGGGCGCCGTAGCACAGATACGCAGTATTTT. It yields the protein CAWSLAGGRRSTDTQYF.

The CDR3 DNA reads TGTGCCAGCTCAATGGCGACTAGCGGGGTAATCCGGGATACGCAGTATTTT. As protein: CASSMATSGVIRDTQYF. The chain uses TRBV18 and TRBJ2-3; 11 positions agree with TRBD2. The CDR3 is 17 residues long. Per germline, CDR1 KGHSH and CDR2 LQKENI. Trimming removed 5 bases from V and 6 bases from J; junction bases left unmatched: 13.

The V gene is TRBV25-1, the J gene TRBJ1-4; 9 bases fit TRBD1. J was trimmed by 7 bases and V by 6 bases; bases with no gene match: 9. The germline gives CDR1 MGHDK, CDR2 SYGVNS. The CDR3 consists of 15 residues. CDR3 nucleotides: TGTGCCAGCAGCGCTACCGGGACAGGGCTTGAAAAACTGTTTTTT. This translates into CASSATGTGLEKLFF.

The genes are TRBV10-1 and TRBJ2-2; D call uncertain. Germline V gives CDR1 WNHNN, CDR2 SYGVQD (reference sequence). The V end lost 3 bases, the J end lost 7 bases, and 15 bases lay between the germline ends. CDR3 length: 15 amino acids. The CDR3 region is CASSENPYLGGELFF. Written as DNA, the CDR3 is TGCGCCAGCAGTGAAAACCCCTACCTGGGCGGGGAGCTGTTTTTT.

Here the CDR3 DNA reads TGTGCCAGCAGTGACGGCCGAGCTTACGAGCAGTACGTC. Residues: CASSDGRAYEQYV. The chain couples TRBV6-1 to TRBJ2-7; no clear D gene. Germline V CDR1 and CDR2: MNHNS, SASEGT. There are 13 residues in the CDR3. Trimming removed 3 bases at V and 4 bases at J, with 10 bases between.

V and J are TRBV27 and TRBJ1-2; 7 nucleotides match TRBD1. The V gene's germline CDR1 is MNHEY and CDR2 SMNVEV (reference sequence). The CDR3 is 12 residues long. V was pared by 4 bases and J by 11 bases, with 7 bases of the junction left unmatched. The CDR3 region is CASSSLTGRYTF. In nucleotides, the CDR3 is TGTGCCAGCAGTTCCCTGACAGGGCGGTACACCTTC.

The chain couples TRBV6-5 to TRBJ1-1, with a weak D call TRBD1 (5 bases). In germline, CDR1 is MNHEY, CDR2 SVGAGI. There are 13 residues in the CDR3. The ends were cut back, 6 bases at V and 8 bases at J, with 16 bases in the middle. This CDR3 reads CASSTRAPPEAFF. The CDR3 DNA sequence: TGTGCCAGCAGCACCAGGGCTCCCCCGGAAGCTTTCTTT.

The chain has TRBV6-5 and TRBJ2-1, with D uncertain. CDR3 length: 16 residues. Trimming left V 0 bases short and J 6 bases short, with 15 bases between. Germline V gives CDR1 MNHEY, CDR2 SVGAGI. The CDR3 DNA reads TGTGCCAGCAGTTACTCGTATGCGGCAGGCCGCAATGAGCAGTTCTTC. Protein sequence: CASSYSYAAGRNEQFF.

The chain is built from TRBV5-4 and TRBJ2-1, with 8 bases matching TRBD2. The CDR3 runs 16 residues. The V and J ends lost 7 bases and 2 bases, in that order; junction bases with no gene match: 11. From germline, CDR1 is SGHNT and CDR2 YYREEE (reference sequence). The CDR3 reads CASSVNGGGPYNEQFF. CDR3 coding DNA: TGTGCCAGCTCCGTCAACGGGGGGGGCCCCTACAATGAGCAGTTCTTC.

Only one count was recorded for this clone. The chain recombines TRBV7-6 with TRBJ2-1; D is ambiguous. Trimming removed 3 bases at V and 0 bases at J, with 9 bases between. Germline loops: CDR1 SGHVS, CDR2 FNYEAQ. The CDR3 has 15 residues. CDR3 in DNA: TGTGCCAGCAGCTTCGACGGTAGCTCCTACAATGAGCAGTTCTTC. Amino acids: CASSFDGSSYNEQFF.